These 31 T cell receptor beta chains share one sample of origin, sequenced in a study of early T cells in non-severe SARS-CoV-2 infection. In TCRdb, the 5' RACE reads were re-called with MiXCR into one record per CDR3 protein. The sample lists roughly 69,000 distinct CDR3 sequences, 10% seen once, with 15% in the top ten. Sequences were derived from whole blood, sampled at baseline. These TCRs come from an adult who was a healthcare worker with PCR-confirmed SARS-CoV-2 infection or an uninfected control (not recorded which).

This clonotype showed up many times. This sequence joins TRBV6-5 and TRBJ2-7, with TRBD2 matching over 11 bases. V lost 6 bases and J lost 6; bases outside the gene matches: 4. This CDR3 has 13 amino acids. Germline V lookup: CDR1 MNHEY, CDR2 SVGAGI. Written as DNA, the CDR3 is TGTGCCAGCAGATTAGGACTAGCGGGCGAGCAGTACTTC. Protein sequence: CASRLGLAGEQYF.

This clonotype was counted between two and nine times. The chain recombines TRBV25-1 with TRBJ2-5; tentative D call: TRBD1 (6 bases). V lost 6 bases, J lost 3 bases, and 8 bases lay in between. Germline lookup yields CDR1 MGHDK and CDR2 SYGVNS. This CDR3 is built from 12 residues. The DNA for the CDR3 is TGTGCCAGCAGCTACAGGGAAGAGACCCAGTACTTC. Residues: CASSYREETQYF. The complete variable domain, with remaining parts taken from reference TRBV25-1 and TRBJ2-5, reads EADIYQTPRYLVIGTGKKITLECSQTMGHDKMYWYQQDPGMELHLIHYSYGVNSTEKGDLSSESTVSRIRTEHFPLTLESARPSHTSQYLCASSYREETQYFGPGTRLLVL.

The rearrangement uses TRBV29-1 and TRBJ1-1; D is uncertain. Germline-derived CDR1 and CDR2 are SQVTM and ANQGSEA. V lost 4 bases and J 0 bases, leaving 9 bases between the germline ends. CDR3 size: 13 residues. This CDR3 reads CSVAAGLNTEAFF. CDR3 bases: TGCAGCGTTGCGGCGGGATTGAACACTGAAGCTTTCTTT.

The chain combines TRBV6-2 or TRBV6-3 with TRBJ2-1; 11 bases are a match to TRBD2. V dropped 7 bases and J dropped 2; count of bases not matched to a gene: 7. The CDR3 is 16 amino acids. Germline CDR1 is MNHEY and CDR2 is SVGEGT. The CDR3 reads CASNTPGLAAYNEQFF. DNA of the CDR3: TGTGCCAGCAATACACCGGGACTAGCGGCCTACAATGAGCAGTTCTTC.

This clonotype came up many times. The V gene is TRBV27, the J gene TRBJ1-4; TRBD1 matches at 9 bases. Germline-derived CDR1 and CDR2 are MNHEY and SMNVEV (reference sequence). J gave up 7 bases and V 6 bases, and 9 bases lay outside the gene matches. CDR3 length: 15 residues. The CDR3 spells CASSRTTGGSEKLFF. The CDR3 DNA reads as TGTGCCAGCAGCCGGACCACAGGGGGCTCTGAAAAACTGTTTTTT.

This clonotype has at least ten counts. This chain connects TRBV20-1 to TRBJ2-1, with 7 bases aligning to TRBD2. The CDR3 has 15 residues. Germline values: CDR1 DFQATT, CDR2 SNEGSKA (reference sequence). V lost 1 base to trimming and J lost 6 bases; unmatched junction nucleotides: 9. The DNA of the CDR3 is TGCAGTGCTAGAGCCCTCGGAGGGGAGGGCAATGAGCAGTTCTTC. It yields the protein CSARALGGEGNEQFF.

This clonotype appeared many times. The J gene is TRBJ2-3, the V gene TRBV24-1, with a tentative D call TRBD2 (5 bases). The CDR3 extends over 12 amino acids. The germline V gene encodes CDR1 KGHDR and CDR2 SFDVKD. The V gene lost 5 bases and the J gene lost 10 bases, with 12 bases spanning the gap. The DNA of the CDR3 is TGTGCCACCAGTGGGGGAGACACCTCGCAGTATTTT. Amino acid sequence: CATSGGDTSQYF.

The chain combines TRBV7-2 with TRBJ2-1; D tentatively fits TRBD1 or TRBD2 (6 bases each). V lost 5 bases to trimming and J lost 6 bases, with 17 bases between them. CDR1 and CDR2 from the germline V gene are SGHTA and FQGNSA. CDR3 size: 15 residues. In DNA, the CDR3 is TGTGCCAGCAGCCTGGTGGGGGGCAGGGCCAATGAGCAGTTCTTC. It translates to CASSLVGGRANEQFF.

The rearrangement links TRBV29-1 to TRBJ1-2; no clear D gene. The CDR3 length is 12 residues. CDR1 is SQVTM and CDR2 is ANQGSEA in the germline V gene. Between the trimmed V and J ends, which lost 7 bases and 2 bases, there was a span of 11 bases. This CDR3 is CSGGETNYGYTF. The CDR3 DNA follows: TGCAGCGGGGGTGAAACCAACTATGGCTACACCTTC.

This clonotype was seen repeatedly, ten times or more. V gene TRBV20-1 combines with J gene TRBJ2-2; 7 nucleotides match TRBD2. Per the germline V gene, CDR1 is DFQATT and CDR2 is SNEGSKA (reference sequence). The CDR3 loop spans 17 amino acids. J lost 5 bases, V lost 0 bases, and 12 bases had no gene match. This CDR3 is CSARDVGAGVKTGELFF. Written as DNA, the CDR3 is TGCAGTGCTAGAGATGTTGGCGCGGGAGTAAAGACCGGGGAGCTGTTTTTT.

This clonotype was observed many times. The chain employs TRBV28 and TRBJ2-5, with D perhaps TRBD1 (6 bases). V lost 4 bases and J lost 1, with 13 bases in between. This CDR3 has 15 amino acids. The germline V gene encodes CDR1 MDHEN and CDR2 SYDVKM. The CDR3 protein is CASSSPTGPQETQYF. CDR3 DNA: TGTGCCAGCAGTTCTCCTACAGGGCCCCAAGAGACCCAGTACTTC.

This clonotype was detected only a few times. The V gene is TRBV7-3, the J gene TRBJ2-2, with D unresolved. V shed 2 bases and J shed 6 bases, with 1 base lying between them. CDR1 and CDR2 from the germline V gene are SGHTA and FQGTGA. This CDR3 comprises 11 residues. The CDR3 sequence: CASSLSGELFF. CDR3 sequence (DNA): TGTGCCAGCAGCTTATCCGGGGAGCTGTTTTTT.

In its sample, this clonotype was seen many times. The CDR3 DNA follows: TGTGCCAGCAGCTTATCCGGGATAGGCACCGGGGAGCTGTTTTTT. The encoded protein is CASSLSGIGTGELFF. The chain joins TRBV7-2 to TRBJ2-2, with D possibly TRBD2 on 5 matching bases. The CDR3 contains 15 residues. V lost 2 bases and J lost 4, with 11 bases in between. Germline loops: CDR1 SGHTA, CDR2 FQGNSA.

The chain uses TRBV20-1 and TRBJ2-7; 11 bases are shared with TRBD2. This CDR3 region has 15 residues. V lost 1 base to trimming and J lost 3 bases; unmatched junction nucleotides: 5. The germline CDR1 and CDR2 sequences are DFQATT and SNEGSKA (reference sequence). CDR3 nucleotides: TGCAGTGCTAGAGTCGCGGGACTAGCGGTCTACGAGCAGTACTTC. It encodes CSARVAGLAVYEQYF.

This clonotype showed up many times. The chain joins TRBV20-1 to TRBJ2-5; 9 positions agree with TRBD2. Trimming took 1 base from V and 4 from J; bases not matched to a gene: 4. The CDR3 has 14 residues. CDR1 is DFQATT, CDR2 SNEGSKA, per germline (reference sequence). Here the CDR3 DNA reads TGCAGTGCTAGAGTTGCGGGAGGGGTAGAGACCCAGTACTTC. Translating gives CSARVAGGVETQYF.

This clonotype was counted many times. This chain uses TRBV7-9 with TRBJ2-1; D remains unclear. The CDR3 has 13 residues. Looked up from germline, CDR1 is SEHNR and CDR2 is FQNEAQ (reference sequence). The V gene lost 3 bases and the J gene lost 7 bases, with 10 bases spanning the gap. The CDR3 spells CASSLLADNEQFF. DNA for the CDR3: TGTGCCAGCAGCTTGCTGGCGGATAATGAGCAGTTCTTC.

This clonotype has just a few counts. The rearrangement joins TRBV28 to TRBJ2-3; D unclear. CDR1 is MDHEN and CDR2 is SYDVKM in the germline V gene. The CDR3 extends over 12 amino acids. V was cut by 8 bases and J by 6 bases, with 12 bases left in between. In DNA, the CDR3 is TGTGCCAGCTCTACAGAGACGGATACGCAGTATTTT. This sequence encodes CASSTETDTQYF.

This clonotype has a handful of counts. The chain is built from TRBV27 and TRBJ2-1; 9 bases agree with TRBD2. The CDR3 spans 18 residues. Germline-derived CDR1 and CDR2 are MNHEY and SMNVEV (reference sequence). J lost 7 bases, V lost 5 bases, and 18 bases had no gene match. DNA for the CDR3: TGTGCCAGCAGTCCACGCCTTGGACTAGCGTTCAAGGGGAATGAGCAGTTCTTC. Translating gives CASSPRLGLAFKGNEQFF.

There are many counts of this clonotype. The J gene is TRBJ1-5, the V gene TRBV6-1; possibly TRBD1 for D (6 bases). Trimming took 5 bases from V and 3 from J, leaving 14 bases between them. The germline gives CDR1 MNHNS, CDR2 SASEGT. The CDR3 loop spans 15 amino acids. The CDR3 DNA reads TGTGCCAGCAGTCGGACAGTGGGCCTCAATCAGCCCCAGCATTTT. Its protein is CASSRTVGLNQPQHF.

This chain connects TRBV12-3 or TRBV12-4 to TRBJ2-7; weak D call: TRBD2 (5 bases). The CDR3 covers 12 residues. V was shortened by 8 bases and J by 2 bases, with 10 bases between the two germline ends. The CDR3 region has the DNA TGTGCCAGCCTCGGGGAAACCTACGAGCAGTACTTC. It encodes CASLGETYEQYF.

Ten or more counts support this clonotype. The J gene is TRBJ2-1, the V gene TRBV4-3; 14 nucleotides line up with TRBD2. The ends lost 1 base at V and 6 bases at J; junction bases unmatched: 2. The CDR3 extends over 16 amino acids. CDR1 is LGHNA and CDR2 is YSLEER in the germline V gene. CDR3 sequence reads: CASSQGLAGGFNEQFF. The DNA of the CDR3 is TGCGCCAGCAGCCAAGGACTAGCGGGAGGGTTCAATGAGCAGTTCTTC.

The chain has TRBV4-2 and TRBJ1-5; TRBD1 might be the D (5 bases). The V end lost 4 bases, the J end lost 3 bases, and 13 bases lay between the germline ends. Germline V gene lookup returns CDR1 LGHNA and CDR2 YNFKEQ. CDR3 size: 15 residues. In nucleotides, the CDR3 is TGTGCCAGCAGCCGCGAGGGGTATGACAATCAGCCCCAGCATTTT. Amino acid sequence: CASSREGYDNQPQHF.

This clonotype was counted a single time. The V gene is TRBV5-1, the J gene TRBJ1-1, with D hard to call. This CDR3 contains 15 residues. CDR1 SGHRS and CDR2 YFSETQ come from the germline V gene. V lost 5 bases to trimming and J lost 1 base, with 15 bases between them. The CDR3 DNA reads as TGCGCCAGCAGTCTCGATGGGAGACCGAACACTGAAGCTTTCTTT. Translation: CASSLDGRPNTEAFF.

By share, this clonotype ranks as medium-sized. The V gene is TRBV11-2, the J gene TRBJ2-1; TRBD2 matches at 7 bases. The CDR3 runs to 12 residues. CDR1 is SGHAT, CDR2 FQNNGV, per germline. Losses at the gene ends were 5 bases for V and 7 bases for J; bases not matched to a gene: 2. The CDR3 region has the DNA TGTGCCAGCAGCCAACTAGCGAATGAGCAGTTCTTC. This translates into CASSQLANEQFF.

This clonotype was counted many times. The chain has TRBV5-5 and TRBJ1-4, with unresolved D. V gave up 3 bases and J gave up 7 bases, with 10 bases separating them. The CDR3 consists of 13 residues. Germline assignment: CDR1 SGHKS and CDR2 YYEKEE (reference sequence). CDR3 bases: TGTGCCAGCAGCTCTACGGGTACTGAAAAACTGTTTTTT. Its translation is CASSSTGTEKLFF.

This clonotype has a handful of counts. This chain links TRBV18 with TRBJ2-5, with D perhaps TRBD1 (6 bases). The length of the CDR3 is 15 residues. V was clipped by 0 bases and J by 1 base, with 9 bases between them. The germline V gene has CDR1 KGHSH and CDR2 LQKENI. The CDR3 reads CASSPPGQPQETQYF. The DNA of the CDR3 is TGTGCCAGCTCACCACCTGGACAGCCCCAAGAGACCCAGTACTTC.

By its share, this clonotype is medium-sized (0.01 to 0.1%). This chain uses TRBV20-1 with TRBJ2-1; a weak D match, TRBD2 (5 bases). Germline V gives CDR1 DFQATT, CDR2 SNEGSKA (reference sequence). CDR3 length: 15 amino acids. The V gene lost 0 bases and the J gene lost 7 bases, with 16 bases spanning the gap. The CDR3 protein is CSAREMRGSGNEQFF. The DNA of the CDR3 is TGCAGTGCTAGAGAGATGAGAGGGAGTGGGAATGAGCAGTTCTTC.

This clonotype was counted only a few times. The chain is built from TRBV4-2 and TRBJ2-7; D remains unclear. Trimming removed 1 base from V and 1 base from J, with 11 bases in between. CDR1 and CDR2 from the germline V gene are LGHNA and YNFKEQ. The CDR3 runs to 15 residues. DNA of the CDR3: TGTGCCAGCAGCCAAGGTTCAGTCGCATCCTACGAGCAGTACTTC. Translated, it gives CASSQGSVASYEQYF.

As for this clonotype: Just one base apart from a much larger clone, this may be a read error. This rearrangement joins TRBV4-2 to TRBJ2-2, with D perhaps assigned TRBD1 or TRBD2 (6 bases each). Germline V lookup: CDR1 LGHNA, CDR2 YNFKEQ. Trimming shortened V by 3 bases and J by 1 base, and 18 bases separated the two germline ends. This CDR3 is built from 18 residues. The CDR3, as DNA: TGTGCCAGCAGCCATGCCCCCGGGGGCAGCAAGAACACCGGGGAGCTGTTTTTT. Protein product: CASSHAPGGSKNTGELFF.

This clonotype was seen at least ten times. The gene calls are TRBV3-1 and TRBJ2-7, with 7 bases that match TRBD2. The V gene's germline CDR1 is LGHDT and CDR2 YNNKEL (reference sequence). V was clipped by 1 base and J by 6 bases; unmatched bases: 9. There are 15 residues in the CDR3. The CDR3 nucleotides are TGTGCCAGCAGCCAAGCGGGAATAGGGACTATCGAGCAGTACTTC. Its translation is CASSQAGIGTIEQYF.

The genes are TRBV5-6 and TRBJ2-1; the match to TRBD2 covers 8 bases. Germline V CDR1 and CDR2: SGHDT, YYEEEE. V was pared by 4 bases and J by 1 base, with 7 bases of the junction left unmatched. There are 16 residues in the CDR3. CDR3 DNA sequence: TGTGCCAGCAGCCCCGGATCTAGCGGGTCCTACAATGAGCAGTTCTTC. Translation: CASSPGSSGSYNEQFF.